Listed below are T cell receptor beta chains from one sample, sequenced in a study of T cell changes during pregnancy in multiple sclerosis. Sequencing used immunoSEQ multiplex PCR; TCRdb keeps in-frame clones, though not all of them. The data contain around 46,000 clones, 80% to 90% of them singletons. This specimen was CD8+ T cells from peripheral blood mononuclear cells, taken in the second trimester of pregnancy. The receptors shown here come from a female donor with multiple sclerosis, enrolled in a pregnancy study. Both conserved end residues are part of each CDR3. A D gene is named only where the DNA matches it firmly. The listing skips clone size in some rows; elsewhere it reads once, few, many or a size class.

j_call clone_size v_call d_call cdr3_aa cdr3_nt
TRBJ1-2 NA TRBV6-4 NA CASSETGSANYGYTF TGTGCCAGCAGTGAAACGGGGTCCGCTAACTATGGCTACACCTTC
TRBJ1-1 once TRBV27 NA CASSQTNPGITEAFF TGTGCCAGCAGCCAAACGAACCCAGGTATCACTGAAGCTTTCTTT
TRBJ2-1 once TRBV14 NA CASSLTGLLIYNEQFF TGTGCCAGCAGCCTAACCGGGTTACTGATCTACAATGAGCAGTTCTTC
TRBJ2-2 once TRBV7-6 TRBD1 CASSPPGGSTGELFF TGTGCCAGCAGCCCCCCAGGGGGTAGCACCGGGGAGCTGTTTTTT
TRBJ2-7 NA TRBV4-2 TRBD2 CASSQGSGGSDEQYF TGTGCCAGCAGCCAGGGGTCGGGGGGGTCGGACGAGCAGTACTTC
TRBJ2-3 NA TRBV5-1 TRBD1 CASSSETGFTDTQYF TGCGCCAGCAGCTCCGAGACAGGGTTCACAGATACGCAGTATTTT
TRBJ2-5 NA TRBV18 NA CASSTTDYTETQYF TGTGCCAGCTCGACTACGGACTACACGGAGACCCAGTACTTC
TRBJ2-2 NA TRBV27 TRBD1 CASRLQGMTGELFF TGTGCCAGCAGACTACAGGGGATGACCGGGGAGCTGTTTTTT
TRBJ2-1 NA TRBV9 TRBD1 CASSVEGDSLYNEQFF TGTGCCAGCAGCGTAGAGGGGGACAGCCTCTACAATGAGCAGTTCTTC
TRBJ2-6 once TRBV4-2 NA CASSHARDTSSGANVLTF TGTGCCAGCAGCCACGCCCGGGACACCTCCTCTGGGGCCAACGTCCTGACTTTC
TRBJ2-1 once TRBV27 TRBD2 CASGGDGTYNEQFF TGTGCCTCCGGGGGGGACGGAACCTACAATGAGCAGTTCTTC
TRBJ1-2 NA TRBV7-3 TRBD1 CASSLNRGDGYTF TGTGCCAGCAGCTTAAACAGGGGGGATGGCTACACCTTC
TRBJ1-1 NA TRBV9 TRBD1 CASSVDEGAPTEAFF TGTGCCAGCAGCGTAGATGAGGGGGCGCCCACTGAAGCTTTCTTT
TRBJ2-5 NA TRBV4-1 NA CASSSRDSGGETQYF TGCGCCAGCAGCTCTAGGGACAGCGGAGGGGAGACCCAGTACTTC
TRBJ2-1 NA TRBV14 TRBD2 CASSQDPGLASLEQFF TGTGCCAGCAGCCAAGACCCGGGACTAGCGTCTTTAGAGCAGTTCTTC
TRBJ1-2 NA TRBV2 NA CASSEDRQGAYGYTF TGTGCCAGCAGTGAAGATAGGCAGGGCGCCTATGGCTACACCTTC
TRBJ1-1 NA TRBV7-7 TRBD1 CASSPLVGGTGAFF TGTGCTAGCAGCCCCTTGGTCGGGGGGACAGGAGCTTTCTTT
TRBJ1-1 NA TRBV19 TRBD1 CASSILQGATEAFF TGTGCCAGTAGTATATTACAGGGGGCCACTGAAGCTTTCTTT
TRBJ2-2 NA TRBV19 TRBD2 CASSMGLAGENTGELFF TGTGCCAGTAGTATGGGACTAGCGGGGGAGAACACCGGGGAGCTGTTTTTT
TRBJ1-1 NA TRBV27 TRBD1 CASSFHPGGTEAFF TGTGCCAGCAGTTTTCATCCAGGGGGCACTGAAGCTTTCTTT
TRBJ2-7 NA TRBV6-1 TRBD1 CASSTEGTGGFEQYF TGTGCCAGCAGTACTGAAGGGACAGGGGGCTTCGAGCAGTACTTC
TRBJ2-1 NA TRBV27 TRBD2 CASSFGGVVEQFF TGTGCCAGCAGTTTTGGGGGGGTTGTTGAGCAGTTCTTC
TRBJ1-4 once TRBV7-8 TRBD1 CASSPTGSAEKLFF TGTGCCAGCAGCCCGACAGGGTCGGCCGAAAAACTGTTTTTT
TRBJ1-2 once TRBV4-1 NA CASSLDEADPYGYTF TGCGCCAGCAGCCTGGATGAAGCGGACCCCTATGGCTACACCTTC
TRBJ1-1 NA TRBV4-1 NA CASLRGTEAFF TGCGCCAGCCTCAGGGGCACTGAAGCTTTCTTT
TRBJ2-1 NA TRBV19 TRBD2 CASSQASGVYNEQFF TGTGCCAGTAGTCAGGCTAGCGGGGTGTACAATGAGCAGTTCTTC
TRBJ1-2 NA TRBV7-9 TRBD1 CASSGGTGMGDYGYTF TGTGCCAGCAGCGGTGGGACAGGTATGGGTGACTATGGCTACACCTTC
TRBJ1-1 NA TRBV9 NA CASTSVLQDGAFF TGTGCCAGCACCTCCGTCCTACAGGATGGAGCTTTCTTT
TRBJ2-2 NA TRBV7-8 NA CASSSGLTGELFF TGTGCCAGCAGCTCCGGACTTACCGGGGAGCTGTTTTTT
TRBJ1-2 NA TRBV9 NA CASSVSGEGGYTF TGTGCCAGCAGCGTATCTGGGGAGGGTGGCTACACCTTC
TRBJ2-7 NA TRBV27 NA CASSLTAGPRREQYF TGTGCCAGCAGTTTAACCGCGGGGCCCCGCCGCGAGCAGTACTTC
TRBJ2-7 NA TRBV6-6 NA CASSPQVFGYEQYF TGTGCCAGCAGTCCCCAGGTATTTGGCTACGAGCAGTACTTC
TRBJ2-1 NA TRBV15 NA CATSRDRGSYNEQFF TGTGCCACCAGCAGAGACCGGGGCTCCTACAATGAGCAGTTCTTC
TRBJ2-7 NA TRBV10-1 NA CASKSSADTSEQYF TGCGCCAGCAAGTCTTCGGCAGACACATCCGAGCAGTACTTC
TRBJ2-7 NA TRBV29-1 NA CSVFTDDFSYEQYF TGCAGCGTTTTTACAGACGATTTTTCCTACGAGCAGTACTTC
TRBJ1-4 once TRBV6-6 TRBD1 CATTGVVTTNEKLFF TGTGCAACGACAGGGGTAGTTACAACTAATGAAAAACTGTTTTTT
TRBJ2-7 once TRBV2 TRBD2 CASSVLAGDSYEQYF TGTGCCAGCAGTGTCCTAGCGGGGGACTCCTACGAGCAGTACTTC